The sequence of this T cell receptor beta chain was determined in a study of CD8 T cells in Susac syndrome. TCR beta sequencing covered blood CD8+ and CD4+ T cells. FACS enriched CD8+ TEMRA cells, while bulk CD8+ and CD4+ were negatively isolated. RNA was extracted with the RNeasy kit, and a quantity of roughly 0.45 to 1 ug was reverse transcribed using random hexamers. The CDR3 of TCR beta was amplified by immunoSEQ multiplex PCR across 54 Vbeta and 13 Jbeta. TCRdb analysed the immunoSEQ multiplex PCR reads with MiXCR anew, one entry per CDR3 protein. The sample holds about 52,000 distinct CDR3 sequences, approximately 93% seen once. The V end lost 6 bases, the J end lost 11 bases, and 16 bases lay between the germline ends. The CDR3 has 12 amino acids. From germline, CDR1 is SEHNR and CDR2 FQNEAQ (reference sequence). Overall study findings and caveats: The study's TCR sequencing and HLA analysis covered a relatively small number of individuals, and the study acknowledged this.

Of note for this clonotype: The target antigen is unknown.

The sequence was obtained from a human donor with multiple sclerosis. V and J are TRBV7-9 and TRBJ1-1; D is unclear. Sequencing was carried out using CD8+ T cells from PBMCs. The CDR3 DNA reads TGTGCCAGCAGTTTTCCGCGGAAGGAGGCTTTCTTT. Translating gives CASSFPRKEAFF.